This TCR beta chain comes out of a study of blood T cell repertoires in COVID-19. In the study overall: Sites in the United States, Italy and Spain provided acute and convalescent COVID-19 samples. PBMCs, B-cell-depleted T cells, or T cells provided the cDNA or gDNA that made up the material.

As processed by the authors: Reference gene primer amplification in the assay estimated nucleated cell counts. Generated by immunoSEQ multiplex PCR, the TCRdb table keeps only in-frame clones and is missing some. The D gene and trimming were derived from the DNA, and the V and J assignments and clone size from that table. Counted here are over 8,000 clones, approximately 86% occurring once; the ten biggest clones make up about 7%. Trimming removed 8 bases at V and 4 bases at J, with 12 bases between. Germline V gene lookup returns CDR1 MNHEY and CDR2 SVGAGI. This CDR3 is built from 13 residues. The sequence derives from a human donor with active COVID-19. The donor label of this sample is uncertain. Material for sequencing was peripheral blood. The chain links TRBV6-5 to TRBJ1-5; maybe TRBD1 (5 bases). The CDR3 DNA reads as TGTGCCAGCGGACCGACAGTGAATCAGCCCCAGCATTTT. Amino acids: CASGPTVNQPQHF.